A single sample gave rise to the 21 T cell receptor beta chains below, sequenced in a study of tumor and adjacent non-tumor tissue in lung cancer. Three rounds of nested PCR, following a modified ARM-PCR protocol, produced the TCRbeta library. Each CDR3 protein gets one entry after TCRdb re-called the multiplex PCR reads with MiXCR. The sample shows tens of thousands of distinct CDR3 sequences, 65% to 85% of them seen only once. The template was RNA from unsorted bulk tissue. The normal lung tissue was taken more than 3 cm from the tumor edge. The sequencing sample was made of distant non-tumor lung tissue. These receptors all stem from a man aged 55 to 70 with non-small cell lung cancer.

On this clonotype itself: A junction boundary mismatches the germline segment, possibly from a read error. The chain recombines TRBV11-3 with TRBJ1-6; 7 nucleotides line up with TRBD1. The CDR3 loop spans 13 amino acids. Germline assignment: CDR1 SGHNT and CDR2 YENEEA. The CDR3 protein is CTSGARDRSPLHF. The CDR3 coding sequence is TGTACCAGCGGCGCCCGGGACAGATCACCCCTCCACTTT. Full variable domain (outside the CDR3, taken from reference TRBV11-3 and TRBJ1-6): EAGVVQSPRYKIIEKKQPVAFWCNPISGHNTLYWYLQNLGQGPELLIRYENEEAVDDSQLPKDRFSAERLKGVDSTLKIQPAELGDSAVYLCTSGARDRSPLHFGNGTRLTVT.

Comments on this clonotype: Compared with germline, one end of the junction differs, possibly owing to a read error. CDR3 residues: CASSLAEANSGANVMTF. The CDR3 DNA follows: TGTGCCAGCAGTTTAGCGGAGGCCAACTCTGGGGCCAACGTCATGACTTTC. The J gene is TRBJ2-6, the V gene TRBV6-5, with D perhaps matching TRBD2 (6 bases). CDR1 is MNHEY and CDR2 is SVGAGI in the germline V gene. CDR3 length: 17 residues.

The V and J genes are TRBV6-1 and TRBJ1-1, with D maybe TRBD1 (5 bases). This CDR3 contains 14 residues. Germline assignment: CDR1 MNHNS and CDR2 SASEGT. V shed 1 base and J shed 4 bases, with 10 bases lying between them. CDR3 protein: CASSEGRVGTEAFF. The CDR3 nucleotides read TGTGCCAGCAGTGAAGGCAGGGTCGGCACTGAAGCTTTCTTT.

This chain connects TRBV30 to TRBJ2-7, with D unclear. The CDR3 consists of 14 residues. From germline, CDR1 is GTSNPN and CDR2 SVGIG (reference sequence). Here the CDR3 reads CTWRPDTASYEQYF. CDR3 nucleotides: TGTACATGGAGACCCGACACGGCCTCCTACGAGCAGTACTTC.

This clonotype appeared a few times. A much larger clonotype is one base distant, so this may be a read error. This chain connects TRBV20-1 to TRBJ1-1; D gene unclear. CDR1 DFQATT and CDR2 SNEGSKA come from the germline V gene (reference sequence). Trimming took off 6 bases at V and 7 bases at J, with 15 bases between the two ends. The CDR3 totals 12 residues. The CDR3 region is CSALVQMGEAFF. CDR3 nucleotides: TGCAGTGCCTTAGTTCAGATGGGTGAAGCTTTCTTT.

In regard to this clonotype: A read error may be the cause here, since a much bigger clone is one base away. This chain joins TRBV15 and TRBJ2-7; TRBD1 aligns across 7 bases. There are 14 residues in the CDR3. Germline values: CDR1 LNHNV, CDR2 YYDKDF (reference sequence). J was trimmed by 0 bases and V by 7 bases; bases with no gene match: 6. CDR3 DNA sequence: TGTGCCACCAATAAGGGGGCGGACTCCTACGAGCAGTACTTC. This translates into CATNKGADSYEQYF.

On this clonotype itself: The junction shows a germline mismatch at one end, possibly a read error. The genes are TRBV29-1 and TRBJ2-1, with TRBD2 matching over 14 bases. Germline assignment: CDR1 SQVTM and CDR2 ANQGSEA. This CDR3 region has 14 residues. CDR3 residues: CSTHPGTSGSRQFF. The CDR3 DNA reads as TGCAGCACACATCCGGGGACTAGCGGGAGTCGGCAGTTCTTT.

This clonotype was found many times. The chain uses TRBV11-3 and TRBJ1-2; no clear D. Germline lookup yields CDR1 SGHNT and CDR2 YENEEA. This CDR3 is 12 amino acids long. The V and J ends lost 10 bases and 4 bases respectively, with 13 bases between them. The CDR3 DNA is TGTGCCACCAAGACGGGTTGCTATGGCTACACCTTC. Translated: CATKTGCYGYTF.

About this clonotype itself: A much larger clone lies a single base off, so this may be a read error. CDR3 coding DNA: TGTGCCAGCAGCTCCTCGGGACAGGGGGCGAAAGAACTGTTTTTT. Protein: CASSSSGQGAKELFF. The chain joins TRBV5-4 to TRBJ1-4, with 12 bases aligning to TRBD1. The CDR3 contains 15 residues. Trimming at V came to 3 bases and at J to 12 bases, leaving 9 bases not matched to a gene. Germline values: CDR1 SGHNT, CDR2 YYREEE (reference sequence).

In the case of this clonotype: Relative to the germline gene, one junction end is altered; a read error may explain this. The J gene is TRBJ2-6, the V gene TRBV6-5; 7 bases are a match to TRBD2. This CDR3 is built from 17 residues. Germline lookup yields CDR1 MNHEY and CDR2 SVGAGI. For the CDR3, the DNA is TGTGATAGCAGCCTAGCGGTAGCCAGCTCTGGGGCCATCGTCTTGACTTTC. This encodes CDSSLAVASSGAIVLTF.

As concerns this clonotype: The junction departs from the called germline gene at one end, perhaps through a read error. V is TRBV11-2 and J is TRBJ2-2; tentatively, D is TRBD2 (5 bases). Germline-derived CDR1 and CDR2 are SGHAT and FQNNGV. The CDR3 sequence is 15 residues long. In DNA form, the CDR3 reads TGTGCCAGCGGCGAAAATGGCCGAAGCACCGGGGAGTTGTTTTTT. It translates to CASGENGRSTGELFF.

To note about this clonotype: One end of the junction varies from germline; a read error may be responsible. The J gene is TRBJ2-7, the V gene TRBV20-1, with 7 positions matching TRBD1. The CDR3 is 13 residues long. Per the germline V gene, CDR1 is DFQATT and CDR2 is SNEGSKA (reference sequence). This chain's CDR3 is CSAIGTVSYEQYF. In DNA, the CDR3 is TGCAGTGCTATCGGGACAGTCTCCTACGAGCAATACTTC.

This clonotype was observed at least ten times. The CDR3 protein is CASSQDSTGVGNQPQHF. The CDR3 DNA follows: TGCGCCAGCAGCCAAGATTCGACAGGGGTGGGCAATCAGCCCCAGCATTTT. V usage is TRBV4-1 and J usage is TRBJ1-5, with 8 bases identical to TRBD1. V shed 0 bases, J shed 2 bases, and the junction held 6 bases outside the gene matches. The CDR3 is 17 amino acids. Germline values: CDR1 MGHRA, CDR2 YSYEKL.

About this clonotype itself: A much larger clonotype is one base distant, so this may be a read error. The rearrangement uses TRBV20-1 and TRBJ2-3; 10 bases match TRBD2. Germline CDR1 reads DFQATT; CDR2 reads SNEGSKA (reference sequence). There are 16 residues in the CDR3. This CDR3 reads CSARGLAGVLTDTHYF. The CDR3 DNA sequence: TGCAGTGCTAGAGGCCTAGCGGGAGTCTTGACAGATACGCACTATTTT.

This clonotype was detected only a few times. As DNA, the CDR3 is TGTGCCAGCAGCCCCGACTTGACCTCCTACGAGCAGTACGTC. This codes for CASSPDLTSYEQYV. The V call is TRBV11-2, the J call TRBJ2-7, with D unclear. Per the germline V gene, CDR1 is SGHAT and CDR2 is FQNNGV. This CDR3 spans 14 amino acids. The V and J ends lost 5 bases and 0 bases respectively, with 11 bases between them.

Remarks on this clonotype: A junction end diverges from the germline sequence, so it may reflect a read error. V and J are TRBV12-3 or TRBV12-4 and TRBJ1-4, with D possibly matching TRBD1 (6 bases). The length of the CDR3 is 14 residues. CDR3 sequence reads: CASSLTGLKEKLLF. Here the CDR3 DNA reads TGTGCCAGCAGTTTGACAGGACTTAAAGAAAAACTGTTATTT.

This clonotype was seen a single time. One junction end does not reproduce the germline sequence, and a read error may be involved. The rearrangement links TRBV7-8 to TRBJ2-3, with 9 bases identical to TRBD2. The germline gives CDR1 SGHVS, CDR2 FQNEAQ. The CDR3 has 13 residues. CDR3 region: CTTVAGATDMQYF. In nucleotides, the CDR3 is TGTACCACCGTAGCGGGGGCCACAGATATGCAGTATTTT.

The genes are TRBV29-1 and TRBJ2-2; the D gene is possibly TRBD1 (6 bases). V was shortened by 4 bases and J by 5 bases, with 8 bases between the two germline ends. The CDR3 loop spans 12 amino acids. Germline V gives CDR1 SQVTM, CDR2 ANQGSEA. The CDR3 reads CSVGGHTGELFF. CDR3 DNA: TGCAGCGTTGGGGGACATACCGGGGAGCTGTTTTTT.

Comments on this clonotype: This CDR3 is missing its conserved last phenylalanine or tryptophan, likely due to a read error. The DNA is left out, because the CDR3 cannot be placed on it with certainty; the CDR3 is given as TCRdb lists it. This chain uses TRBV20-1 with TRBJ1-2; TRBD1 is taken as the D call from the table, unchecked against the DNA. Germline V CDR1 and CDR2: DFQATT, SNEGSKA (reference sequence). From its first to its last residue, the CDR3 has 14 amino acids. The CDR3 loop reads CSAEKARGAGGYTL.

About this clonotype: This sequence may be a read error, since a much larger clone differs from it by one base. The chain has TRBV12-3 or TRBV12-4 and TRBJ1-3; maybe TRBD1 (6 bases). This CDR3 spans 16 amino acids. This CDR3 is CASSPPRTVGGNAIYF. Here the CDR3 DNA reads TGTGCCAGCTCCCCCCCTCGGACAGTGGGCGGAAACGCCATATATTTT.

Points on this clonotype: One end of the junction is discordant with germline, which a read error may explain. The V call is TRBV12-3 or TRBV12-4, the J call TRBJ1-6; TRBD1 might be the D (5 bases). This CDR3 has 14 residues. The CDR3 nucleotides are TGTGCCTGCAGGTATCATGGGGGGGATTCACCCCTCCACTTT. Translated: CACRYHGGDSPLHF.